One sample yielded the 17 T cell receptor beta chains listed below, sequenced in a study of blood T cell repertoires in COVID-19. Libraries were prepared by immunoSEQ multiplex PCR; TCRdb keeps only in-frame clonotypes and omits some of them. The sample has under 350,000 clones, roughly nine tenths seen once; the top ten hold approximately 1.8%. Sequences were obtained from peripheral blood. Every receptor here comes from a woman aged 25 to 39 with COVID-19, enrolled during active disease.

The chain recombines TRBV4-1 with TRBJ1-2, with 12 bases that match TRBD1. V gave up 2 bases and J gave up 8 bases; unmatched junction bases: 15. The V gene's germline CDR1 is MGHRA and CDR2 YSYEKL. The CDR3 contains 18 residues. The CDR3 DNA reads TGCGCCAGCAGCCAAACTTTTCTTTTTGGGACAGGGGGCGACGGCTACACCTTC. This translates into CASSQTFLFGTGGDGYTF.

The chain uses TRBV6-1 and TRBJ1-2; TRBD1 agrees at 8 bases. CDR1 is MNHNS, CDR2 SASEGT, per germline. The V segment lost 3 bases and the J segment 7 bases; nucleotides outside the gene matches: 7. This CDR3 is 14 amino acids long. The DNA of the CDR3 is TGTGCCAGCAGTGATGGGACAGGACCTACTGGCTACACCTTC. Its translation is CASSDGTGPTGYTF.

J is TRBJ1-2 and V is TRBV12-2; TRBD1, the D gene given by the table, was not confirmed from the DNA. TRBV12-2 is a pseudogene segment. The CDR3 is made up of 17 amino acids. The CDR3 loop reads CASRVRDRTLPNYGYTF. CDR3 sequence (DNA): TGTGCAAGTCGCGTCCGGGACAGGACACTCCCTAACTATGGCTACACCTTC.

This sequence joins TRBV13 and TRBJ1-1; D unresolved. Deletions cut 4 bases from V and 5 bases from J, with 11 bases between. There are 13 residues in the CDR3. Germline CDR1 PRHDT, CDR2 FYEKMQ (reference sequence). Here the CDR3 reads CASSSTLGTEAFF. The CDR3 DNA reads as TGTGCCAGCAGCTCAACACTCGGGACTGAAGCTTTCTTT.

The J gene is TRBJ1-2, the V gene TRBV7-9, with 7 nucleotides matching TRBD1. The V and J ends lost 9 bases and 2 bases, in that order; junction bases with no gene match: 6. Germline V gene lookup returns CDR1 SEHNR and CDR2 FQNEAQ (reference sequence). The CDR3 is made up of 13 amino acids. This CDR3 is CASEQGRNYGYTF. In DNA form, the CDR3 reads TGTGCCAGTGAACAGGGGCGAAACTATGGCTACACCTTC.

CDR3 protein: CASSFVSNTEAFF. For the CDR3, the DNA is TGTGCCAGCAGTTTTGTCTCGAACACTGAAGCTTTCTTT. The chain joins TRBV28 to TRBJ1-1; D is ambiguous. V was shortened by 3 bases and J by 1 base, with 6 bases between the two germline ends. Germline V gene lookup returns CDR1 MDHEN and CDR2 SYDVKM. This CDR3 is 13 amino acids long.

The chain carries TRBV18 and TRBJ1-6; D perhaps matches TRBD1 (5 bases). Deletions cut 5 bases from V and 7 bases from J, with 15 bases between. Germline values: CDR1 KGHSH, CDR2 LQKENI. This CDR3 is built from 15 residues. The CDR3, as DNA: TGTGCCAGCTCAATTCAGGGATCTCTCAATTCACCCCTCCACTTT. This codes for CASSIQGSLNSPLHF.

The chain joins TRBV6-5 to TRBJ2-1; 10 bases fit TRBD2. The germline CDR1 and CDR2 sequences are MNHEY and SVGAGI. CDR3 length: 14 residues. J was trimmed by 8 bases and V by 4 bases; bases with no gene match: 5. The CDR3 region has the DNA TGTGCCAGCAGTTTGGGACTAGCGAGCGATGAGCAGTTCTTC. Translating gives CASSLGLASDEQFF.

The chain carries TRBV5-6 and TRBJ2-5, with TRBD1 matching 8 bases. Trimming at V came to 0 bases and at J to 1 base, leaving 2 bases not matched to a gene. This CDR3 has 15 amino acids. The germline gives CDR1 SGHDT, CDR2 YYEEEE. The CDR3 spells CASSLAQGAQETQYF. The CDR3 DNA reads as TGTGCCAGCAGCTTGGCTCAGGGGGCCCAAGAGACCCAGTACTTC. Combining the CDR3 with reference TRBV5-6 and TRBJ2-5 gives the whole variable domain DAGVTQSPTHLIKTRGQQVTLRCSPKSGHDTVSWYQQALGQGPQFIFQYYEEEERQRGNFPDRFSGHQFPNYSSELNVNALLLGDSALYLCASSLAQGAQETQYFGPGTRLLVL.

This chain links TRBV7-9 with TRBJ1-2; 9 bases align to TRBD1. The germline V gene encodes CDR1 SEHNR and CDR2 FQNEAQ (reference sequence). This CDR3 is 15 amino acids long. J lost 6 bases, V lost 5 bases, and 10 bases had no gene match. Here the CDR3 reads CASSHRDRVEDGYTF. CDR3 DNA: TGTGCCAGCAGCCACCGGGACAGGGTGGAGGATGGCTACACCTTC.

This rearrangement joins TRBV4-2 to TRBJ1-4, with D tentatively TRBD1 (5 bases). There are 16 residues in the CDR3. Germline V gene sequence: CDR1 LGHNA, CDR2 YNFKEQ. Trimming took off 3 bases at V and 3 bases at J, with 14 bases between the two ends. In DNA, the CDR3 is TGTGCCAGCAGCCACTTCGGGGGGGTAGCTAATGAAAAACTGTTTTTT. Translating gives CASSHFGGVANEKLFF.

The V call is TRBV6-5, the J call TRBJ1-5, with no clear D. The CDR3 covers 13 residues. The V gene lost 4 bases and the J gene lost 0 bases, with 4 bases spanning the gap. Germline CDR1 and CDR2: MNHEY and SVGAGI. The CDR3 DNA follows: TGTGCCAGCAGTTTCAGTAGCAATCAGCCCCAGCATTTT. Residues: CASSFSSNQPQHF.

The chain combines TRBV6-1 with TRBJ2-5; tentative D call: TRBD1 (7 bases). This CDR3 contains 16 residues. CDR1 MNHNS and CDR2 SASEGT come from the germline V gene. Trimming shortened V by 2 bases and J by 0 bases, and 13 bases separated the two germline ends. The CDR3 coding sequence is TGTGCCAGCAGTGAAATGGGGGGACAGTACCAAGAGACCCAGTACTTC. As protein: CASSEMGGQYQETQYF.

The rearrangement joins TRBV4-2 to TRBJ1-1; possibly TRBD1 for D (6 bases). The CDR3 length is 13 residues. Germline CDR1 is LGHNA and CDR2 is YNFKEQ. V gave up 3 bases and J gave up 11 bases, with 16 bases separating them. CDR3 loop: CASSQGASLDAFF. The CDR3 DNA sequence: TGTGCCAGCAGCCAGGGGGCCAGTTTGGACGCTTTCTTT.

V is TRBV9 and J is TRBJ1-2; 10 nucleotides agree with TRBD1. The CDR3 loop spans 15 amino acids. CDR1 and CDR2 from the germline V gene are SGDLS and YYNGEE. J was trimmed by 4 bases and V by 0 bases; bases with no gene match: 3. This CDR3 is CASSVGQGAFYGYTF. The CDR3 nucleotides are TGTGCCAGCAGCGTAGGACAGGGGGCTTTCTATGGCTACACCTTC.

V usage is TRBV27 and J usage is TRBJ2-2; a possible D gene is TRBD2 (6 bases). This CDR3 is 17 amino acids long. The V gene's germline CDR1 is MNHEY and CDR2 SMNVEV (reference sequence). Trimming removed 3 bases at V and 3 bases at J, with 17 bases between. The CDR3 loop reads CASSFGEPGVDTGELFF. The CDR3 DNA follows: TGTGCCAGCAGTTTCGGGGAGCCGGGGGTGGACACCGGGGAGCTGTTTTTT.

The chain recombines TRBV15 with TRBJ1-6, with D hard to call. The CDR3 consists of 15 residues. The germline V gene encodes CDR1 LNHNV and CDR2 YYDKDF (reference sequence). V was clipped by 4 bases and J by 7 bases, with 14 bases between them. CDR3 sequence reads: CATSTLVRRNSPLHF. The CDR3 nucleotides read TGTGCCACCAGCACCCTGGTCCGGAGGAATTCACCCCTCCACTTT. Full variable domain (remainder filled in from reference TRBV15 and TRBJ1-6): DAMVIQNPRYQVTQFGKPVTLSCSQTLNHNVMYWYQQKSSQAPKLLFHYYDKDFNNEADTPDNFQSRRPNTSFCFLDIRSPGLGDTAMYLCATSTLVRRNSPLHFGNGTRLTVT.